Here is one T cell receptor (beta chain) with its context. Its cognate antigen is unknown. As it was prepared, the TCRbeta library received unique molecular identifiers. TCRdb re-analysed the PCR reads in MiXCR, keeping a single row per CDR3 protein. The sample lists roughly 50,000 distinct CDR3 sequences, 44% seen once, with under 98% in the top ten. The source of the sample is a study of T-cell reconstitution after alpha-beta-depleted transplantation in children. Whole-study findings and limits: Where alpha-beta T cells came from about two months after transplant was reportedly several hundred expanded graft clones. One year post-transplant, T-cell counts and diversity were largely derived from T cells produced anew. Surviving recipient T cells and thymic progenitors produced the high day-60 TCRbeta diversity seen in some patients.

The CDR3 length is 15 residues. Germline loops: CDR1 SGHDT, CDR2 YYEEEE. Trimming left V 1 base short and J 0 bases short, with 9 bases between. The sequencing here drew on PBMCs, mostly from graft donor cells, taken 360 days after TCRalphabeta/CD19-depleted stem cell transplant. The chain links TRBV5-6 to TRBJ2-3; D might be TRBD1 or TRBD2, each matching 5 bases. This TCR derives from a male patient between 5 and 17 years old who had a stem cell transplant for acute lymphoblastic leukemia, so the T cells may come from the graft donor. CDR3 DNA sequence: TGTGCCAGCAGCTTGCAGGGACCTAGCACAGATACGCAGTATTTT. The encoded protein is CASSLQGPSTDTQYF.